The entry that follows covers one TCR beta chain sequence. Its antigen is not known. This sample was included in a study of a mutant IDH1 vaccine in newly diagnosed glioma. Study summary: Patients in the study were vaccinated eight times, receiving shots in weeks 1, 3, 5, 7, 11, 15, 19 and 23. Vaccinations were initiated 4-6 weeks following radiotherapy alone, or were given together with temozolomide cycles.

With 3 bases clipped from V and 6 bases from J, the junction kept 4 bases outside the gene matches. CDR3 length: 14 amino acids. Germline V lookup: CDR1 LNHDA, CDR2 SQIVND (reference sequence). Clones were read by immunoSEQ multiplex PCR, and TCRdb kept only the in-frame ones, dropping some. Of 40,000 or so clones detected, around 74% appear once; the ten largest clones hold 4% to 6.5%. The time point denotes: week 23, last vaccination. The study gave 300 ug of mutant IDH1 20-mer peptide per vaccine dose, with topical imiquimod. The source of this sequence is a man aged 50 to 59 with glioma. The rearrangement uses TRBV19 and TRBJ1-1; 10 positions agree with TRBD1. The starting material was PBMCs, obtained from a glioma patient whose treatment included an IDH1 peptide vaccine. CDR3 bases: TGTGCCAGTAGTATGGGACAGGGGACCCCTGAAGCTTTCTTT. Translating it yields CASSMGQGTPEAFF.